This T cell receptor (beta chain) was sequenced in a study of OX40 agonist ivuxolimab in advanced cancers. Measured with immunoSEQ multiplex PCR; TCRdb has only the in-frame clones, and not every one. The table includes 65,000 to 100,000 clones, around 92% detected once. The germline CDR1 and CDR2 sequences are SGHAT and FQNNGV. The length of the CDR3 is 18 residues. Blood specimens came from baseline, cycle 4 day 1, and cycle 7 day 1. The material sequenced was CD4+ or CD8+ T cells sorted from blood, taken in a trial of the OX40 agonist ivuxolimab. The rearrangement uses TRBV11-2 and TRBJ2-5, with a possible D match to TRBD1 (5 bases). The end of the DNA fits TRBJ2-7 better, so the J call may be wrong. The TCR sequence derives from an adult with an advanced solid tumor such as melanoma, head and neck, liver or kidney cancer. The chain's CDR3 is CASSLGPSTAPKSYEQYF. The CDR3, as DNA: TGTGCCAGCAGCTTAGGACCATCGACAGCCCCTAAGTCCTACGAGCAGTACTTC.